The 20 T cell receptor beta chains in this list originate from one sample, sequenced in a study of T cells in tumors after PD-1 blockade. This table comes from immunoSEQ multiplex PCR, and its TCRdb copy is limited to in-frame clones, with some not included. The top ten clones hold approximately 4.5% of a sample with under 75,000 clones, approximately 79% of them seen once. Specimen: PBMCs, collected after anti-PD-1 treatment. The receptors were gathered from a human donor with basal cell carcinoma.

This chain uses TRBV5-1 with TRBJ2-1, with D perhaps being TRBD1 or TRBD2 (6 bases each). CDR3 length: 15 residues. Deletions cut 0 bases from V and 6 bases from J, with 13 bases between. Germline CDR1 SGHRS, CDR2 YFSETQ. This CDR3 reads CASSLVRGEANEQFF. As DNA, the CDR3 is TGCGCCAGCAGCTTGGTTAGGGGGGAGGCCAATGAGCAGTTCTTC. Combining the CDR3 with reference TRBV5-1 and TRBJ2-1 gives the whole variable domain KAGVTQTPRYLIKTRGQQVTLSCSPISGHRSVSWYQQTPGQGLQFLFEYFSETQRNKGNFPGRFSGRQFSNSRSEMNVSTLELGDSALYLCASSLVRGEANEQFFGPGTRLTVL.

A single count supports this clone. The chain has TRBV5-1 and TRBJ1-4; a possible D gene is TRBD1 (5 bases). Germline V gene data show CDR1 as SGHRS and CDR2 as YFSETQ. V shed 2 bases and J shed 1 base, with 6 bases lying between them. This CDR3 spans 14 amino acids. The CDR3 loop reads CASSLRGTNEKLFF. The DNA of the CDR3 is TGCGCCAGCAGCTTAAGGGGAACTAATGAAAAACTGTTTTTT.

J is TRBJ2-2 and V is TRBV24-1; D may correspond to TRBD1 or TRBD2 (5 bases each). There are 17 residues in the CDR3. The germline V and J ends were trimmed by 3 bases and 4 bases, with 17 bases remaining between them. CDR1 and CDR2 (germline): KGHDR, SFDVKD. The CDR3 protein is CATSDSKSGAITGELFF. CDR3 DNA sequence: TGTGCCACCAGTGATAGCAAATCCGGGGCAATCACCGGGGAGCTGTTTTTT.

There are a few counts of this clone. This chain links TRBV14 with TRBJ2-2; tentatively, D is TRBD1 (5 bases). V shed 10 bases and J shed 0 bases, with 12 bases lying between them. This CDR3 comprises 14 residues. CDR1 is SGHDN, CDR2 FVKESK, per germline. The CDR3 DNA is TGTGCCACCCGGACAAGAACGAACACCGGGGAGCTGTTTTTT. Its translation is CATRTRTNTGELFF.

The rearrangement uses TRBV3-1 (or the pseudogene TRBV3-2) and TRBJ1-2; 9 bases are a match to TRBD1. The J segment lost 6 bases and the V segment lost 4 bases, leaving 6 bases of the junction unmatched. Per germline, CDR1 LGHDT and CDR2 YNNKEL (reference sequence). The CDR3 contains 14 residues. CDR3 coding DNA: TGTGCCAGCAGCCGGACACAGGGGGCGGATGGCTACACCTTC. As protein: CASSRTQGADGYTF.

The genes are TRBV6-2 or TRBV6-3 and TRBJ2-2; 11 nucleotides align to TRBD1. Germline CDR1 and CDR2: MNHEY and SVGEGT. Trimming took 2 bases from V and 8 from J; bases not matched to a gene: 1. This CDR3 has 14 amino acids. CDR3 in amino acids: CASSYGQGAGELFF. CDR3 coding DNA: TGTGCCAGCAGTTACGGACAGGGGGCTGGGGAGCTGTTTTTT.

This chain links TRBV5-1 with TRBJ1-2, with a weak D call TRBD1 (5 bases). This CDR3 region has 14 residues. V was trimmed by 0 bases and J by 5 bases, leaving 11 bases between them. Germline V gives CDR1 SGHRS, CDR2 YFSETQ. CDR3 sequence reads: CASSLGQLVYGYTF. The CDR3 DNA is TGCGCCAGCAGCTTGGGACAGTTAGTATATGGCTACACCTTC.

The chain joins TRBV18 to TRBJ1-5, with 11 bases identical to TRBD1. Germline values: CDR1 KGHSH, CDR2 LQKENI. Losses at the gene ends were 2 bases for V and 7 bases for J; bases not matched to a gene: 10. The CDR3 is 17 amino acids. As DNA, the CDR3 is TGTGCCAGCTCACCATCCGGGACAGGGGGTGTAGGACAGCCCCAGCATTTT. Amino acids: CASSPSGTGGVGQPQHF.

This clone was counted once. The V and J genes are TRBV7-6 and TRBJ2-7; 7 positions agree with TRBD2. V lost 4 bases, J lost 1 base, and 7 bases stayed unmatched. The CDR3 runs to 15 residues. Germline lookup yields CDR1 SGHVS and CDR2 FNYEAQ. The DNA for the CDR3 is TGTGCCAGCAGCTGGTCGAGCGGGGATTCCTACGAGCAGTACTTC. Translation: CASSWSSGDSYEQYF.

Here the CDR3 DNA reads TGTGCCAGCACTCAGTATGGAGGCTACACCTTC. Translation gives CASTQYGGYTF. This chain links TRBV28 with TRBJ1-2, with no clear D. Trimming took off 7 bases at V and 8 bases at J, with 11 bases between the two ends. CDR3 length: 11 residues. CDR1 is MDHEN, CDR2 SYDVKM, per germline.

This clone was recorded only once. This chain joins TRBV9 and TRBJ2-7; 9 nucleotides match TRBD1. With 3 bases clipped from V and 6 bases from J, the junction kept 13 bases outside the gene matches. The CDR3 contains 16 residues. Germline V gene data show CDR1 as SGDLS and CDR2 as YYNGEE. The DNA for the CDR3 is TGTGCCAGCAGCGGGAATACAGGGGGCTTGAAGAGCGAGCAGTACTTC. This encodes CASSGNTGGLKSEQYF.

The rearrangement uses TRBV14 and TRBJ1-3; 10 nucleotides agree with TRBD1. CDR3 length: 16 amino acids. The V and J ends lost 1 base and 3 bases, in that order; junction bases with no gene match: 3. Per the germline V gene, CDR1 is SGHDN and CDR2 is FVKESK. The CDR3 nucleotides read TGTGCCAGCAGCCAAGGACAGGGGGCGAGTGGAAACACCATATATTTT. Protein product: CASSQGQGASGNTIYF.

This chain links TRBV6-1 with TRBJ1-6, with D maybe TRBD1 (5 bases). The CDR3 loop spans 15 amino acids. Trimming cost V 1 base and J 10 bases, with 14 bases left between them. The germline CDR1 and CDR2 sequences are MNHNS and SASEGT. The DNA for the CDR3 is TGTGCCAGCAGTGAAGGAACAGGTTGGCAGTCACCCCTCCACTTT. Protein product: CASSEGTGWQSPLHF.

The chain links TRBV7-2 to TRBJ2-7; TRBD2 matches 11 bases. V was clipped by 6 bases and J by 0 bases; unmatched bases: 1. CDR1 and CDR2 (germline): SGHTA, FQGNSA. The CDR3 runs 14 residues. As DNA, the CDR3 is TGTGCCAGCAGTACTAGCGGGGGCTCCTACGAGCAGTACTTC. Translating gives CASSTSGGSYEQYF.

The chain has TRBV5-1 and TRBJ1-6; 7 positions match TRBD1. Looked up from germline, CDR1 is SGHRS and CDR2 is YFSETQ. The CDR3 consists of 14 residues. The V segment lost 3 bases and the J segment 7 bases; nucleotides outside the gene matches: 4. CDR3 coding DNA: TGCGCCAGCAGCTCGGGACAGCTGAATTCACCCCTCCACTTT. Translation gives CASSSGQLNSPLHF.

The V gene is TRBV28, the J gene TRBJ2-7, with TRBD1 as a possible D gene (5 bases). Germline loops: CDR1 MDHEN, CDR2 SYDVKM. Trimming shortened V by 10 bases and J by 2 bases, and 12 bases separated the two germline ends. This CDR3 spans 12 amino acids. This CDR3 reads CATKGPPYEQYF. CDR3 in DNA: TGTGCCACCAAGGGGCCTCCCTACGAGCAGTACTTC.

The chain combines TRBV5-1 with TRBJ1-6; D is possibly TRBD1 (5 bases). CDR3 length: 16 residues. The V gene's germline CDR1 is SGHRS and CDR2 YFSETQ. Trimming cost V 4 bases and J 9 bases, with 20 bases left between them. The CDR3 region is CASSHGPTGGGSPLHF. The DNA for the CDR3 is TGCGCCAGCAGCCATGGGCCTACAGGTGGCGGTTCACCCCTCCACTTT.

This clone appeared a few times. The chain links TRBV19 to TRBJ2-7; D possibly corresponds to TRBD1 (5 bases). With 6 bases removed from V and 4 bases from J, the gap between germline ends came to 16 bases. This CDR3 contains 14 residues. Germline values: CDR1 LNHDA, CDR2 SQIVND (reference sequence). The CDR3: CASRDNAAKYEQYF. CDR3 coding DNA: TGTGCCAGTAGGGACAACGCGGCAAAATACGAGCAGTACTTC.

The chain carries TRBV11-2 and TRBJ2-1; the match to TRBD2 covers 11 bases. Trimming cost V 3 bases and J 0 bases; bases outside gene matches: 7. This CDR3 region has 18 residues. Germline CDR1 SGHAT, CDR2 FQNNGV. The CDR3 reads CASSFLAGGISSYNEQFF. In DNA form, the CDR3 reads TGTGCCAGCAGCTTCCTAGCGGGGGGTATCAGCTCCTACAATGAGCAGTTCTTC.

This chain uses TRBV10-3 with TRBJ1-2; D is unresolved. Germline V gene lookup returns CDR1 ENHRY and CDR2 SYGVKD. The germline V and J ends were trimmed by 3 bases and 4 bases, with 15 bases remaining between them. The CDR3 runs to 15 residues. Written as DNA, the CDR3 is TGTGCCATCAGTGAATCCCCCCTGTACCCCTATGGCTACACCTTC. The encoded protein is CAISESPLYPYGYTF.